The entry that follows covers one T cell receptor (beta chain) sequence. Its antigen is unknown. No base quality information exists; no much larger clone differs at one position. What the time point label conveys for this sample: pretreatment peripheral blood. A total of 25 to 35 patients with locally advanced or metastatic urothelial carcinoma, treated at Memorial Sloan Kettering on a trial protocol, made up the cohort. Peripheral blood mononuclear cells were collected pretreatment and during treatment, with between 1 and 8 total time points obtained per patient. The Qiagen DNeasy Blood extraction kit was used to purify genomic DNA from total PBMCs and tumor samples. PBMCs were collected pretreatment and during treatment, and were isolated and stored as previously described. Synthetic TCR analog templates were spiked into each PCR so that absolute template abundance could be estimated from read counts. The immunoSEQ assay was used to amplify TCRbeta CDR3 regions from genomic DNA with bias-controlled V and J gene primers. Sequencing of rearranged TCRbeta segments was performed at approximately 20X coverage. Per the original workflow: Sequencing errors were corrected by clustering, and CDR3s were annotated against IMGT so that V, D and J genes could be assigned. Downstream analyses used only productive TCRbeta rearrangements and left out out-of-frame or stop-codon sequences. Clonality was calculated as one minus the Shannon entropy normalized by the log of the number of unique productive sequences. Fisher's exact test with Benjamini-Hochberg correction, using a cutoff of adjusted p below 0.01, was how clones that differed between time points or between blood and tumor were identified. TCRdb limited this immuneACCESS table to in-frame rearrangements with V and J called. A share of clones is missing; checked studies link under half to unresolved V genes, and the rest is unexplained. D and trimming were read from the DNA, whereas the V and J calls and clone size are those reported in that table. A total of around 82,000 clones appear in this sample, 84% of them only once. The ten largest clones represent around 1.9% of the sample.

In the germline V gene, CDR1 corresponds to LGHNT and CDR2 to FRNRAP. The CDR3 goes from the cysteine to the phenylalanine over 17 residues. Only CDR3 DNA remains: 51 bases, in frame from the first base. V is pruned by 6 bases and J by 1 base, leaving 6 bases of the junction without a gene match. This entry comes from a study of PD-L1 blockade in urothelial cancer (dated by TCRdb to the late 2010s). At the level of the whole study: Every patient began therapy in the mid-2010s and was given atezolizumab 1,200 mg intravenously every 3 weeks. Durable clinical benefit was defined as progression-free survival longer than 6 months, and TCR features were also tested against progression-free and overall survival. Pretreatment blood TCR-seq was available for 30 or so patients, at least one posttreatment blood collection was obtained for 25 or so patients, and tumor TCR-seq was available for 25 or so patients. Durable clinical benefit was achieved by nine patients but not by the remaining 20. Blood samples gave median yields of approximately 130,000 T cells and some 84,000 unique TCRs, along with a median clonality of around 0.08. In the same patients who had TCR sequencing, pretreatment tumors also underwent whole exome sequencing and RNA sequencing. An exploratory multi-omic analysis was conducted of the somatic, immune and clinical correlates of response to PD-L1 blockade with atezolizumab in urothelial cancer. Blood samples were analyzed 3 weeks after the start of treatment (second dose) and 6 weeks after the start of treatment. About 85% of the roughly 29 patients were identified as males with urothelial cancer of bladder origin, and a prior smoking history was reported by 18 of 29 patients. An ECOG performance status of 0 or 1 was recorded for the patients, and 0 to 3 prior chemotherapy regimens had been received by the patients. Pretreatment tumor samples, along with matched peripheral blood collected serially before and after atezolizumab treatment, underwent TCR sequencing.

Overall study outcomes, separate from this receptor: A pretreatment peripheral blood TCR clonality below the median was linked to improved progression-free and overall survival. Among patients with durable benefit, tumor-associated TCR clones showed greater expansion in peripheral blood 3 weeks after treatment started (n = 22, p = 0.022). Small sample size (n of about 29) and many exploratory analyses mean the results are intended to be hypothesis-generating.

Sequencing was performed on PBMCs, taken around atezolizumab (anti-PD-L1) treatment. The source of this sequence is a man aged 55 to 70 with urothelial cancer. Recombination linked TRBV12-5 to TRBJ1-4; the junction holds 12 bases that match TRBD1. CDR3 reads: CASGLGQGAGTNEKLFF. In nucleotides, the sequence is TGTGCTAGTGGCCTGGGACAGGGGGCGGGAACTAATGAAAAACTGTTTTTT. Here the CDR3 is joined to the reference TRBV12-5 and TRBJ1-4 genes, and the full variable domain is: DARVTQTPRHKVTEMGQEVTMRCQPILGHNTVFWYRQTMMQGLELLAYFRNRAPLDDSGMPKDRFSAEMPDATLATLKIQPSEPRDSAVYFCASGLGQGAGTNEKLFFGSGTQLSVL.